Each of the 6 T cell receptor beta chains below was sequenced from the same sample in a study of PD-L1 blockade in urothelial cancer. The method was immunoSEQ multiplex PCR; TCRdb's version includes in-frame clones alone and lacks a portion of them. The table shows 40,000 to 55,000 clones, with 70% to 90% occurring only once. Time point in this sample: pretreatment peripheral blood. Sequences were derived from PBMCs, sampled around atezolizumab (anti-PD-L1) treatment. The receptor set was obtained from a donor over 35 with urothelial cancer.

The chain links TRBV6-1 to TRBJ2-3; 14 nucleotides match TRBD2. The V gene end was trimmed by 3 bases and the J gene end by 3 bases; junction bases not matched to a gene: 11. The CDR3 covers 19 residues. The germline CDR1 and CDR2 sequences are MNHNS and SASEGT. CDR3 region: CASSERDLGLAGETDTQYF. The CDR3 coding sequence is TGTGCCAGCAGTGAGCGAGATCTGGGACTAGCGGGAGAGACAGATACGCAGTATTTT.

The chain combines TRBV18 with TRBJ2-1; 7 bases agree with TRBD2. The germline CDR1 and CDR2 sequences are KGHSH and LQKENI. There are 12 residues in the CDR3. The V gene end was trimmed by 3 bases and the J gene end by 9 bases; junction bases not matched to a gene: 2. The CDR3 region has the DNA TGTGCCAGCTCACCCCGGGAGGCTGAGCAGTTCTTC. This translates into CASSPREAEQFF.

This chain connects TRBV4-2 to TRBJ1-4; the match to TRBD1 covers 12 bases. Trimming at V came to 0 bases and at J to 7 bases, leaving 3 bases not matched to a gene. The CDR3 consists of 16 residues. Germline V CDR1 and CDR2: LGHNA, YNFKEQ. This CDR3 reads CASSQDGTGGGEKLFF. CDR3 DNA sequence: TGTGCCAGCAGCCAAGACGGGACAGGGGGCGGTGAAAAACTGTTTTTT.

V gene TRBV5-5 combines with J gene TRBJ1-1; D remains ambiguous. V lost 1 base to trimming and J lost 3 bases, with 13 bases between them. This CDR3 spans 15 amino acids. Looked up from germline, CDR1 is SGHKS and CDR2 is YYEKEE (reference sequence). CDR3 nucleotide sequence: TGTGCCAGCAGCTTGCCCCCGGGGTTAGACACTGAAGCTTTCTTT. Translation gives CASSLPPGLDTEAFF.

The genes are TRBV5-1 and TRBJ2-5; D may be TRBD1 (6 bases). The V end was cut by 7 bases, the J end by 3 bases, with 19 bases between. There are 15 residues in the CDR3. Germline V CDR1 and CDR2: SGHRS, YFSETQ. CDR3 loop: CASSLATGVEETQYF. As DNA, the CDR3 is TGCGCCAGCTCACTCGCGACAGGAGTTGAAGAGACCCAGTACTTC.

About this clone: The junction and the germline gene differ at one end; a read error may be behind it. This chain connects TRBV11-2 to TRBJ2-5; 14 bases are shared with TRBD2. The length of the CDR3 is 14 residues. The germline gives CDR1 SGHAT, CDR2 FQNNGV. As DNA, the CDR3 is TGTGCCAGCAGCCCCGGGACTAGCGGGAGCCCTCGGGACTTC. Translating it yields CASSPGTSGSPRDF.